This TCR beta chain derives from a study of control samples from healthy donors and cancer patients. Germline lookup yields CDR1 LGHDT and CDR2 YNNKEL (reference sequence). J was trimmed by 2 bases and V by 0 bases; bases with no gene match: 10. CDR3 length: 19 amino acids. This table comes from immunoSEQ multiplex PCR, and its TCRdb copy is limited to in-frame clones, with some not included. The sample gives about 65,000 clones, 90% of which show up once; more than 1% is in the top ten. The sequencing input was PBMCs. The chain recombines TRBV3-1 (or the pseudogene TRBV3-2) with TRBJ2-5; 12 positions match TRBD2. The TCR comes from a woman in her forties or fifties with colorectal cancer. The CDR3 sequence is CASSQEGTSGRYVQETQYF. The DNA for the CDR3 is TGTGCCAGCAGCCAAGAAGGGACTAGCGGGCGGTACGTACAAGAGACCCAGTACTTC.